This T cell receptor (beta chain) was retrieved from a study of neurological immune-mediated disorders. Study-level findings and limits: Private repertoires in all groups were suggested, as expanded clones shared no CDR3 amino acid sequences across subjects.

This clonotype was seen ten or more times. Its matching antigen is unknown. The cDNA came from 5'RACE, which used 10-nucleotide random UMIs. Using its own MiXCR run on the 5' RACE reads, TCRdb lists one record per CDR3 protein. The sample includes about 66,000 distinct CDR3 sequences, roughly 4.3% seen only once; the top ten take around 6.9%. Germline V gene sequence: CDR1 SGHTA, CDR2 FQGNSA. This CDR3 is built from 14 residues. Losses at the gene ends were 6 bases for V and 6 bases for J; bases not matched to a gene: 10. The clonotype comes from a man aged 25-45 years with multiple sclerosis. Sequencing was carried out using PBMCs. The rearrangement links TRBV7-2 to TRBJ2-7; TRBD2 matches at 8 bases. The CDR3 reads CASSFGGGPFEQYF. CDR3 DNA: TGTGCCAGCAGTTTCGGCGGGGGGCCCTTCGAGCAGTACTTC.